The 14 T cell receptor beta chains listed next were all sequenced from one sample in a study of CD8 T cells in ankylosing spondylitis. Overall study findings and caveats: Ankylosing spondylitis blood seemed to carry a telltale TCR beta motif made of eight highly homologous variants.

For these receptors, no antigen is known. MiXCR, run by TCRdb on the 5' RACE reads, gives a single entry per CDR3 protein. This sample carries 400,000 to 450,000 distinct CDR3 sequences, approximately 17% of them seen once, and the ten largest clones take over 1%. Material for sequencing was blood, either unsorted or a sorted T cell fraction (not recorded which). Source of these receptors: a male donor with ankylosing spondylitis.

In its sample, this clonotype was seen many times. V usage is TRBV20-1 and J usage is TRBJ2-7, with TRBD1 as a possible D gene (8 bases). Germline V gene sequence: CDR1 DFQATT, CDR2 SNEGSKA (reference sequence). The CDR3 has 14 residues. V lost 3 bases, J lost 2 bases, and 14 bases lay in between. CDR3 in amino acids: CSARGGTGAYEQYF. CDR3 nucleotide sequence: TGCAGTGCTAGGGGGGGGACAGGAGCCTACGAGCAGTACTTC.

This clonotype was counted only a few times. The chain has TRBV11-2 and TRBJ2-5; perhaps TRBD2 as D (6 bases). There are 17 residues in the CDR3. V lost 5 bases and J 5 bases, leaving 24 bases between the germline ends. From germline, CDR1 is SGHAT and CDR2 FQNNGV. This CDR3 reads CASSPESGLYGGETQYF. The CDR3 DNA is TGTGCCAGCAGCCCCGAGTCCGGTCTGTATGGGGGGGAGACCCAGTACTTC. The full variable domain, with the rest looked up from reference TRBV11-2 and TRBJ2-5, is EAGVAQSPRYKIIEKRQSVAFWCNPISGHATLYWYQQILGQGPKLLIQFQNNGVVDDSQLPKDRFSAERLKGVDSTLKIQPAKLEDSAVYLCASSPESGLYGGETQYFGPGTRLLVL.

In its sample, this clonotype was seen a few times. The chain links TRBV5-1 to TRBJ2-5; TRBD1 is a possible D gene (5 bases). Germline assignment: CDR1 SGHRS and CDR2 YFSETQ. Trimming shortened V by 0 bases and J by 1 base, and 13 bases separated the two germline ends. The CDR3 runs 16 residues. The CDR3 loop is CASSLVRTKGQETQYF. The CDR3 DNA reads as TGCGCCAGCAGCTTGGTTAGGACAAAAGGCCAAGAGACCCAGTACTTC.

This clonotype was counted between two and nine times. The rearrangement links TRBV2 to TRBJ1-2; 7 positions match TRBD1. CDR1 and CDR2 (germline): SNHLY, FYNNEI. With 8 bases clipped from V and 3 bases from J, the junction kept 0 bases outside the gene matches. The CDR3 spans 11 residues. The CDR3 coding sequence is TGTGCCAGCGGGACAGACTATGGCTACACCTTC. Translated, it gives CASGTDYGYTF.

The CDR3 coding sequence is TGTGCCAGCAGATTGAGGGGCAGGGTTAACGAAAAACTGTTTTTT. Translation gives CASRLRGRVNEKLFF. The V gene is TRBV2, the J gene TRBJ1-4; TRBD1 might be the D (5 bases). This CDR3 is built from 15 residues. Looked up from germline, CDR1 is SNHLY and CDR2 is FYNNEI. The ends were cut back, 6 bases at V and 8 bases at J, with 19 bases in the middle. Full variable domain (remainder filled in from reference TRBV2 and TRBJ1-4): EPEVTQTPSHQVTQMGQEVILRCVPISNHLYFYWYRQILGQKVEFLVSFYNNEISEKSEIFDDQFSVERPDGSNFTLKIRSTKLEDSAMYFCASRLRGRVNEKLFFGSGTQLSVL.

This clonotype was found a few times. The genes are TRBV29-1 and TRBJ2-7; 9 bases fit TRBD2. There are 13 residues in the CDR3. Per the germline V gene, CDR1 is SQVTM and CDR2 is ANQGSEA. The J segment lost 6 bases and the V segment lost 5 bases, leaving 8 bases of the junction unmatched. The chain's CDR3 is CSVLPSGAAEQYF. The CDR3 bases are TGCAGCGTTCTGCCTAGCGGGGCCGCCGAGCAGTACTTC.

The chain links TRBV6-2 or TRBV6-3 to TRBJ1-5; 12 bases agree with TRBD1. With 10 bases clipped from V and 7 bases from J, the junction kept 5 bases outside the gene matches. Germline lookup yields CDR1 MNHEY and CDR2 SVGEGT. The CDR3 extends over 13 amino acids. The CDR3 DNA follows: TGTGCCACCTCGGGACAGGGGGCACAGCCCCAGCATTTT. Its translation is CATSGQGAQPQHF.

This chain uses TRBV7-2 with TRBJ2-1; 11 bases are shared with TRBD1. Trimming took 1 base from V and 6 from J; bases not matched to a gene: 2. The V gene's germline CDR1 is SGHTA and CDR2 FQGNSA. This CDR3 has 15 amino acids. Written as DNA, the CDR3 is TGTGCCAGCAGCTTAGGTGGGACAGGGGGCAATGAGCAGTTCTTC. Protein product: CASSLGGTGGNEQFF.

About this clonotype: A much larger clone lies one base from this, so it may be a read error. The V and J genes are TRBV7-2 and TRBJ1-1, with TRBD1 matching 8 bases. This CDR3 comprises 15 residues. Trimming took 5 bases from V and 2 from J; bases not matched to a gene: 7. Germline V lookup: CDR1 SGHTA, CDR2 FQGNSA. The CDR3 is CASSPRTGINTEAFF. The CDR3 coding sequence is TGTGCCAGCAGCCCCCGGACAGGGATCAACACTGAAGCTTTCTTT.

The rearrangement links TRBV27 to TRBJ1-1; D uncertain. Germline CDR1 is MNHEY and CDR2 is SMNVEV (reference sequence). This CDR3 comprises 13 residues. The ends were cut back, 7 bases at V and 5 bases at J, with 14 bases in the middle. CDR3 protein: CASKIRAGTEAFF. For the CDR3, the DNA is TGTGCCAGCAAAATCCGCGCGGGGACTGAAGCTTTCTTT.

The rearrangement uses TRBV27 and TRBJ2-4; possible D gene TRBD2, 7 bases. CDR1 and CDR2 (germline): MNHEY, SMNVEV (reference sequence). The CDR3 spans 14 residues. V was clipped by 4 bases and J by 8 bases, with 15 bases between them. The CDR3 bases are TGTGCCAGCAGTTCCCTCTCCGGGGGGCACATTCAGTACTTC. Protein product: CASSSLSGGHIQYF.

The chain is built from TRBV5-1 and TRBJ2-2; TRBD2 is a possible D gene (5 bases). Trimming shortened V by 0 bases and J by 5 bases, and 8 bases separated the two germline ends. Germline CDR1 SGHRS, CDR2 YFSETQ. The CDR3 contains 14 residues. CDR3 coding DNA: TGCGCCAGCAGCTTGGGAGGGCAAACCGGGGAGCTGTTTTTT. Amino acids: CASSLGGQTGELFF.

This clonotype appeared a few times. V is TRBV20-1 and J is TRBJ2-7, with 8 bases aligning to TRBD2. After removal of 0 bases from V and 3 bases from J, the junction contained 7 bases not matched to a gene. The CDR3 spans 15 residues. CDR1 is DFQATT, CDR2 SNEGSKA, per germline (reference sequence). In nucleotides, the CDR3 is TGCAGTGCTAGAGAAAGGGTCGGGGGGGGCTACGAGCAGTACTTC. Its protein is CSARERVGGGYEQYF.

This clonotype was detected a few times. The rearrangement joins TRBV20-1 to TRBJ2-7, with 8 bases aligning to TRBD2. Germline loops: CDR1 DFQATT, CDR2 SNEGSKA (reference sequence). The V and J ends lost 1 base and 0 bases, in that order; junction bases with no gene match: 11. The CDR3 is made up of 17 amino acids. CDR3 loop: CSARASAGTRNSYEQYF. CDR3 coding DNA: TGCAGTGCTAGAGCCTCCGCCGGGACTAGAAACTCCTACGAGCAGTACTTC.